This TCR beta chain was captured in a study of blood T cells in healthy people across ages. Regarding the study as a whole: Roughly linear age-related decline in beta diversity appeared, significant by age about 40.

The second PCR ran roughly 7 to 12 cycles with a sample-barcoded 5' primer and J-beta primers. A single record per CDR3 protein comes from TCRdb applying MiXCR to the 5' RACE reads. The data show 550,000 to 750,000 distinct CDR3 sequences, with under 25% seen just once and roughly 3.9% held by the top ten. Trimming pared 7 bases from V and 0 bases from J, leaving 20 bases between. The CDR3 has 16 residues. The germline gives CDR1 DFQATT, CDR2 SNEGSKA (reference sequence). Researchers collected roughly 9.8 milliliters of peripheral blood from every single donor. On this clonotype itself: Antigen: not known.

The chain recombines TRBV20-1 with TRBJ2-3; possibly TRBD1 for D (6 bases). The receptor comes from a man between 65 and 85 years old in good health. The sequenced material came from blood. CDR3 bases: TGCAGTGTAGGGGGTGACAACGACCGAAGCACAGATACGCAGTATTTT. This gives the protein CSVGGDNDRSTDTQYF.